The 29 T cell receptor beta chains below come from one sample, sequenced in a study of beta chain features in type 1 diabetes. TCRB transcripts that were expressed got sequenced, as all of the isolated RNA had been reverse transcribed. Sequenced by immunoSEQ multiplex PCR; TCRdb stores in-frame clones only, minus some. The data show hundreds of thousands of clones, roughly a sixth seen once. The sample taken for sequencing was naive CD4+ T cells from blood. The receptor source for this set is a woman under 30 in good health.

This clone was seen a few times. The chain carries TRBV14 and TRBJ2-2; D ambiguous. CDR1 SGHDN and CDR2 FVKESK come from the germline V gene. The CDR3 covers 13 residues. The V end was cut by 2 bases, the J end by 7 bases, with 8 bases between. CDR3 amino acids: CASSQSGLGELFF. CDR3 sequence (DNA): TGTGCCAGCAGCCAATCTGGGCTCGGGGAGCTGTTTTTT.

The table lists this clone with a few counts. CDR3 coding DNA: TGTGCCAGCAGCTTAATTTCGGCAGGGGGCCACTACGAGCAGTACTTC. Its translation is CASSLISAGGHYEQYF. The chain employs TRBV11-2 and TRBJ2-7; TRBD1 aligns across 8 bases. V shed 2 bases and J 3 bases; nucleotides not matched to a gene: 9. The germline gives CDR1 SGHAT, CDR2 FQNNGV. There are 16 residues in the CDR3.

The chain links TRBV27 to TRBJ1-1, with 7 bases fitting TRBD1. CDR3 length: 15 amino acids. The J segment lost 5 bases and the V segment lost 2 bases, leaving 8 bases of the junction unmatched. Germline-derived CDR1 and CDR2 are MNHEY and SMNVEV (reference sequence). This CDR3 is CASSLGLGRGTEAFF. The CDR3 nucleotides read TGTGCCAGCAGTTTAGGTTTGGGCAGGGGGACTGAAGCTTTCTTT.

The V and J genes are TRBV7-8 and TRBJ2-7, with D possibly TRBD1 on 5 matching bases. V was pared by 5 bases and J by 7 bases, with 15 bases between. The CDR3 totals 13 residues. Germline-derived CDR1 and CDR2 are SGHVS and FQNEAQ. This chain's CDR3 is CASSKPSGLEQYF. CDR3 coding DNA: TGTGCCAGCAGCAAACCGTCAGGGCTGGAGCAGTACTTC.

This clone showed up just a few times. The chain has TRBV5-4 and TRBJ2-2, with no clear D. This CDR3 has 12 residues. V was trimmed by 4 bases and J by 4 bases, leaving 5 bases between them. CDR1 and CDR2 (germline): SGHNT, YYREEE (reference sequence). The CDR3 reads CASSAATGELFF. CDR3 nucleotides: TGTGCCAGCAGCGCGGCCACCGGGGAGCTGTTTTTT.

This clone showed up just a few times. This CDR3 is missing its conserved last phenylalanine or tryptophan, likely due to a read error. The DNA is left out, because the CDR3 cannot be placed on it with certainty; the CDR3 is given as TCRdb lists it. This chain connects TRBV28 to TRBJ1-1. Germline CDR1 reads MDHEN; CDR2 reads SYDVKM. A total of 13 residues make up the CDR3, ends included. CDR3 sequence reads: CASSLPGDQSLTL.

In this sample, this clone turned up a few times. This chain links TRBV25-1 with TRBJ2-3; 9 bases fit TRBD2. V shed 3 bases and J 5 bases; nucleotides not matched to a gene: 9. The CDR3 consists of 16 residues. The germline gives CDR1 MGHDK, CDR2 SYGVNS. CDR3 amino acids: CASSDSSGSAVDTQYF. The DNA of the CDR3 is TGTGCCAGCAGTGACAGTAGCGGGAGCGCTGTAGATACGCAGTATTTT. The full variable domain, its missing parts supplied by reference TRBV25-1 and TRBJ2-3, is EADIYQTPRYLVIGTGKKITLECSQTMGHDKMYWYQQDPGMELHLIHYSYGVNSTEKGDLSSESTVSRIRTEHFPLTLESARPSHTSQYLCASSDSSGSAVDTQYFGPGTRLTVL.

This clone was found a few times. This sequence joins TRBV10-3 and TRBJ2-3; tentatively, D is TRBD2 (5 bases). Germline V gene data show CDR1 as ENHRY and CDR2 as SYGVKD. This CDR3 has 16 amino acids. V was trimmed by 0 bases and J by 6 bases, leaving 16 bases between them. CDR3 DNA: TGTGCCATCAGTGAGTCGAAAAGCGGCTACGTTGATACGCAGTATTTT. As protein: CAISESKSGYVDTQYF.

The chain recombines TRBV18 with TRBJ2-5; 11 bases map to TRBD1. CDR1 is KGHSH and CDR2 is LQKENI in the germline V gene. The CDR3 loop spans 17 amino acids. Trimming cost V 1 base and J 2 bases; bases outside gene matches: 6. The CDR3 here is CASSPLYGTGGQETQYF. In DNA, the CDR3 is TGTGCCAGCTCACCACTCTACGGGACAGGGGGACAAGAGACCCAGTACTTC. The whole variable domain, filled in from reference TRBV18 and TRBJ2-5, reads NAGVMQNPRHLVRRRGQEARLRCSPMKGHSHVYWYRQLPEEGLKFMVYLQKENIIDESGMPKERFSAEFPKEGPSILRIQQVVRGDSAAYFCASSPLYGTGGQETQYFGPGTRLLVL.

This chain uses TRBV7-8 with TRBJ2-2; TRBD1 might be the D (6 bases). The CDR3 is 17 amino acids. V lost 4 bases and J 1 base, leaving 16 bases between the germline ends. Per germline, CDR1 SGHVS and CDR2 FQNEAQ. The CDR3 loop reads CASSSLGTPLNTGELFF. The CDR3 nucleotides are TGTGCCAGCAGCTCATTAGGGACACCGTTGAACACCGGGGAGCTGTTTTTT.

This clone was seen a handful of times. The V call is TRBV19, the J call TRBJ2-1, with a tentative D call TRBD1 (6 bases). Germline loops: CDR1 LNHDA, CDR2 SQIVND (reference sequence). With 3 bases removed from V and 3 bases from J, the gap between germline ends came to 27 bases. The CDR3 runs to 20 residues. CDR3 amino acids: CASSIRAPFQTWDNYNEQFF. As DNA, the CDR3 is TGTGCCAGTAGTATTAGGGCCCCTTTCCAAACTTGGGACAACTACAATGAGCAGTTCTTC.

J is TRBJ1-1 and V is TRBV7-9; maybe TRBD1 (6 bases). Germline loops: CDR1 SEHNR, CDR2 FQNEAQ (reference sequence). The CDR3 sequence is 15 residues long. V shed 1 base and J shed 0 bases, with 9 bases lying between them. Written as DNA, the CDR3 is TGTGCCAGCAGCTTAGGAGACAGGTTGAACACTGAAGCTTTCTTT. This sequence encodes CASSLGDRLNTEAFF.

This clone showed up just a few times. This chain links TRBV18 with TRBJ2-7; possible D gene TRBD1, 6 bases. CDR1 is KGHSH and CDR2 is LQKENI in the germline V gene. V was trimmed by 1 base and J by 7 bases, leaving 17 bases between them. The CDR3 covers 15 residues. Here the CDR3 DNA reads TGTGCCAGCTCACCACGCCGGGACATAACGGAGGAGCAGTACTTC. Residues: CASSPRRDITEEQYF.

This clone came up a few times. The rearrangement joins TRBV5-4 to TRBJ2-1; maybe TRBD2 (7 bases). Trimming took 0 bases from V and 7 from J, leaving 17 bases between them. The CDR3 has 16 amino acids. Germline V gives CDR1 SGHNT, CDR2 YYREEE (reference sequence). The CDR3 spells CASSLAGGAFWNEQFF. The CDR3 nucleotides read TGTGCCAGCAGCTTGGCTGGGGGGGCGTTCTGGAATGAGCAGTTCTTC.

This clone was observed a few times. V is TRBV18 and J is TRBJ1-2, with a possible D match to TRBD1 (5 bases). With 3 bases removed from V and 0 bases from J, the gap between germline ends came to 11 bases. The germline V gene has CDR1 KGHSH and CDR2 LQKENI. This CDR3 is 15 amino acids long. This CDR3 reads CASSPFREANYGYTF. For the CDR3, the DNA is TGTGCCAGCTCACCTTTCAGGGAAGCTAACTATGGCTACACCTTC.

A few counts support this clone. The rearrangement joins TRBV2 to TRBJ1-1; no definite D call. The CDR3 length is 13 residues. V dropped 6 bases and J dropped 3 bases, with 11 bases sitting between them. Germline CDR1 and CDR2: SNHLY and FYNNEI. This chain's CDR3 is CASRLTYDTEAFF. CDR3 sequence (DNA): TGTGCCAGCAGATTGACATACGACACTGAAGCTTTCTTT. Complete variable domain (other parts from reference TRBV2 and TRBJ1-1): EPEVTQTPSHQVTQMGQEVILRCVPISNHLYFYWYRQILGQKVEFLVSFYNNEISEKSEIFDDQFSVERPDGSNFTLKIRSTKLEDSAMYFCASRLTYDTEAFFGQGTRLTVV.

This clone showed up just a few times. This chain links TRBV7-9 with TRBJ2-3; D is undetermined. CDR3 length: 14 residues. Per the germline V gene, CDR1 is SEHNR and CDR2 is FQNEAQ (reference sequence). Trimming pared 4 bases from V and 6 bases from J, leaving 14 bases between. CDR3 in DNA: TGTGCCAGCAGCTCCCCTTTTCGGAACGATACGCAGTATTTT. Its translation is CASSSPFRNDTQYF.

This clone has only one observation. This chain connects TRBV7-8 to TRBJ1-1; a weak D match, TRBD1 (5 bases). V dropped 1 base and J dropped 0 bases, with 9 bases sitting between them. Germline V gene data show CDR1 as SGHVS and CDR2 as FQNEAQ. This CDR3 is 15 amino acids long. The CDR3 DNA reads as TGTGCCAGCAGCTTAGTAACAGGCCTGAACACTGAAGCTTTCTTT. Amino acid sequence: CASSLVTGLNTEAFF.

This chain links TRBV18 with TRBJ1-1; D gene uncertain. Germline CDR1 is KGHSH and CDR2 is LQKENI. The CDR3 is 14 amino acids. V lost 3 bases and J 3 bases, leaving 11 bases between the germline ends. The CDR3 here is CASSPGGSDTEAFF. The CDR3 nucleotides are TGTGCCAGCTCACCGGGAGGGTCTGACACTGAAGCTTTCTTT.

The rearrangement links TRBV7-8 to TRBJ2-1, with D perhaps TRBD2 (5 bases). The CDR3 loop spans 15 amino acids. The V gene's germline CDR1 is SGHVS and CDR2 FQNEAQ. V lost 1 base and J 1 base, leaving 8 bases between the germline ends. This CDR3 is CASSLVTTSYNEQFF. The DNA of the CDR3 is TGTGCCAGCAGCTTAGTGACTACGTCCTACAATGAGCAGTTCTTC.

The DNA for the CDR3 is TGTGCCAGCAGTTCGGGGACAGCCAATCAGCCCCAGCATTTT. It codes for CASSSGTANQPQHF. The rearrangement joins TRBV6-5 to TRBJ1-5, with 7 nucleotides matching TRBD1. Germline CDR1 and CDR2: MNHEY and SVGAGI. V was pared by 4 bases and J by 3 bases, with 3 bases of the junction left unmatched. The CDR3 covers 14 residues.

This sequence joins TRBV7-6 and TRBJ2-1; 8 bases map to TRBD2. In germline, CDR1 is SGHVS, CDR2 FNYEAQ. The trim removed 4 bases at V and 2 bases at J, leaving 10 bases unmatched. This CDR3 has 17 amino acids. The DNA for the CDR3 is TGTGCCAGCAGCTCTGCCTTACTAGCGGCTGCCTACAATGAGCAGTTCTTC. It codes for CASSSALLAAAYNEQFF.

There are a few counts of this clone. The rearrangement links TRBV6-6 to TRBJ2-4; D unclear. There are 16 residues in the CDR3. CDR1 and CDR2 from the germline V gene are MNHNY and SVGAGI (reference sequence). Trimming removed 3 bases from V and 0 bases from J, with 12 bases in between. CDR3: CASSYLGPLAKNIQYF. For the CDR3, the DNA is TGTGCCAGCAGTTATTTGGGTCCCCTAGCCAAAAACATTCAGTACTTC.

The chain is built from TRBV28 and TRBJ1-3, with D tentatively TRBD1 (5 bases). The germline V and J ends were trimmed by 3 bases and 0 bases, with 12 bases remaining between them. Germline V gene data show CDR1 as MDHEN and CDR2 as SYDVKM. This CDR3 region has 16 residues. The CDR3 coding sequence is TGTGCCAGCAGTTTCCCATTTGACAGCTCTGGAAACACCATATATTTT. Translated: CASSFPFDSSGNTIYF.

The chain employs TRBV11-2 and TRBJ1-1, with unresolved D. Trimming stripped 5 bases from V and 0 bases from J, with 7 bases between. CDR1 and CDR2 (germline): SGHAT, FQNNGV. The CDR3 is 13 residues long. CDR3 sequence: CASSVQLNTEAFF. In nucleotides, the CDR3 is TGTGCCAGCAGCGTTCAACTGAACACTGAAGCTTTCTTT.

V usage is TRBV19 and J usage is TRBJ1-1; 7 nucleotides align to TRBD1. Looked up from germline, CDR1 is LNHDA and CDR2 is SQIVND (reference sequence). The V segment lost 5 bases and the J segment 7 bases; nucleotides outside the gene matches: 7. The length of the CDR3 is 13 residues. The CDR3 reads CASSPTDRDEAFF. CDR3 sequence (DNA): TGTGCCAGTAGTCCAACTGACAGGGATGAAGCTTTCTTT.

The V call is TRBV4-2, the J call TRBJ2-1; 7 nucleotides line up with TRBD2. The CDR3 is 16 residues long. Germline assignment: CDR1 LGHNA and CDR2 YNFKEQ. Trimming cost V 0 bases and J 5 bases; bases outside gene matches: 7. The CDR3 protein is CASSQEPSGANNEQFF. As DNA, the CDR3 is TGTGCCAGCAGCCAAGAACCTAGCGGTGCTAACAATGAGCAGTTCTTC.

CDR3 DNA: TGTGCCAGCGCGAGTAGCGGGAGGACAGATACGCAGTATTTT. Translated, it gives CASASSGRTDTQYF. The chain uses TRBV2 and TRBJ2-3; 10 nucleotides align to TRBD2. This CDR3 region has 14 residues. Germline V gene sequence: CDR1 SNHLY, CDR2 FYNNEI. The V segment lost 8 bases and the J segment 3 bases; nucleotides outside the gene matches: 5. Full variable domain (missing parts from reference TRBV2 and TRBJ2-3): EPEVTQTPSHQVTQMGQEVILRCVPISNHLYFYWYRQILGQKVEFLVSFYNNEISEKSEIFDDQFSVERPDGSNFTLKIRSTKLEDSAMYFCASASSGRTDTQYFGPGTRLTVL.

Comments on this clone: The sample carries other DNA sequences with the same CDR3. V is TRBV28 and J is TRBJ1-2, with D possibly being TRBD1 (6 bases). Deletions cut 8 bases from V and 2 bases from J, with 6 bases between. The CDR3 loop spans 11 amino acids. Germline V gives CDR1 MDHEN, CDR2 SYDVKM. The CDR3 region has the DNA TGTGCCAGCGGACAGAACTATGGCTACACCTTC. Translating gives CASGQNYGYTF.